These T cell receptor beta chains were read from a single sample in a study of shared clonotypes between healthy human individuals. Data came from immunoSEQ multiplex PCR; TCRdb stores just in-frame clones and leaves some out. The table records 2.3 million or so clones, approximately 95% of them present only once. The sample taken for sequencing was naive CD4+ T cells from PBMCs. Receptor source: a man aged 18 to 29 in good health. Some clones in this sample may be carry-over from other donors' samples. Both conserved end residues are part of each CDR3. D genes are given only for firm matches. Clone size is shown for a subset of rows, as once, few, many or a class of expanded clone.

DNA: TGTGCCAGCAGCCCGAACCCGGGGACAACCGGGGAGCTGTTTTTT; CDR3: CASSPNPGTTGELFF; V: TRBV7-3; D: -; size: -; J: TRBJ2-2
DNA: TGTGCCAGCAGCTTATCGCGGGGGTCAGATACGCAGTATTTT; CDR3: CASSLSRGSDTQYF; V: TRBV7-3; D: TRBD2; size: -; J: TRBJ2-3
DNA: TGTGCCAGCAGCGCGGGACTAGCGGAGATAGGGGCCAAAAACATTCAGTACTTC; CDR3: CASSAGLAEIGAKNIQYF; V: TRBV11-2; D: TRBD2; size: -; J: TRBJ2-4
DNA: TGTGCCAGCAGCAAGGGACAGCCCGCGGAAGCTTTCTTT; CDR3: CASSKGQPAEAFF; V: TRBV21-1; D: -; size: -; J: TRBJ1-1
DNA: TGTGCCAGCAGCTTGGACAGGCATAGCAATCAGCCCCAGCATTTT; CDR3: CASSLDRHSNQPQHF; V: TRBV5-8; D: -; size: -; J: TRBJ1-5
DNA: TGTGCCAGCAGCGTTGGGACACACAATGAGCAGTTCTTC; CDR3: CASSVGTHNEQFF; V: TRBV9; D: -; size: -; J: TRBJ2-1
DNA: TGTGCCAGTCGGCCGGAGGGAGGGAGCACCGGGGAGCTGTTTTTT; CDR3: CASRPEGGSTGELFF; V: TRBV28; D: TRBD2; size: once; J: TRBJ2-2
DNA: TGTGCCAGTAGTAGGTCCCTAGGGGAGACCCAGTACTTC; CDR3: CASSRSLGETQYF; V: TRBV19; D: -; size: -; J: TRBJ2-5
DNA: TGTGCCATTATGGCCGCAAGACTCTACGAGCAGTACTTC; CDR3: CAIMAARLYEQYF; V: TRBV9; D: -; size: once; J: TRBJ2-7
DNA: TGTGCCAGCAGTTCAGAGGGCGAGGGCTACGAGCAGTACTTC; CDR3: CASSSEGEGYEQYF; V: TRBV7-6; D: -; size: -; J: TRBJ2-7
DNA: TGTGCCAGCAGTTCGGGTCCTAACTATGGCTACACCTTC; CDR3: CASSSGPNYGYTF; V: TRBV27; D: -; size: -; J: TRBJ1-2
DNA: TGTGCCAGCAGTCCAGGACAGGGAAGGGGCCCTAACACCGGGGAGCTGTTTTTT; CDR3: CASSPGQGRGPNTGELFF; V: TRBV28; D: TRBD1; size: once; J: TRBJ2-2
DNA: TGTGCCAGCAGCCCGGGGGAGAGCTCCTACAATGAGCAGTTCTTC; CDR3: CASSPGESSYNEQFF; V: TRBV11-2; D: -; size: -; J: TRBJ2-1
DNA: TGTGCCAGCAGTACATCAGCGGGAGACGCACATACGCAGTATTTT; CDR3: CASSTSAGDAHTQYF; V: TRBV28; D: TRBD2; size: -; J: TRBJ2-3
DNA: TGTGCCAGCTCACTCGGGTGGAGGATCCCGTTGCGGGAGCAGTACTTC; CDR3: CASSLGWRIPLREQYF; V: TRBV18; D: -; size: once; J: TRBJ2-7
DNA: TGTGCCATCAGTGACAGGGGGCAAGAGACCCAGTACTTC; CDR3: CAISDRGQETQYF; V: TRBV10-3; D: TRBD1; size: -; J: TRBJ2-5
DNA: TGTGCCAGCAGTTTTCATGGCGGGGGTAAGGAGCAAAAAAAACTGTTTTTT; CDR3: CASSFHGGGKEQKKLFF; V: TRBV27; D: -; size: -; J: TRBJ1-4
DNA: TGTGCCAGCAGTGAAACGGGGGACGAAAAACTGTTTTTT; CDR3: CASSETGDEKLFF; V: TRBV6-1; D: -; size: -; J: TRBJ1-4
DNA: TGTGCCAGCCGATGGGGCAGCGCAGAAAAACTGTTTTTT; CDR3: CASRWGSAEKLFF; V: TRBV28; D: -; size: once; J: TRBJ1-4
DNA: TGTGCCAGCAGCCGGGGGGCCGAGCAGTACTTC; CDR3: CASSRGAEQYF; V: TRBV14; D: -; size: -; J: TRBJ2-7
DNA: TGTGCCAGTAGTACCCTCAGCGACAGGGGGAACTATGGCTACACCTTC; CDR3: CASSTLSDRGNYGYTF; V: TRBV19; D: TRBD1; size: -; J: TRBJ1-2
DNA: TGTGCCACCAGCAGAGTCCCCGGGGAGCTGTTTTTT; CDR3: CATSRVPGELFF; V: TRBV15; D: -; size: -; J: TRBJ2-2
DNA: TGTGCCAGCAGCCAGCACGTTTGGGGCTCCTATTATGAGCAGTTCTTC; CDR3: CASSQHVWGSYYEQFF; V: TRBV7-2; D: -; size: -; J: TRBJ2-1
DNA: TGTGCCAGCAGCGGGGACCTGGTCAAGTATTTT; CDR3: CASSGDLVKYF; V: TRBV5-8; D: -; size: -; J: TRBJ2-3
DNA: TGCAGCGTCACCCCCCAGACAGGGTATGGCTACACCTTC; CDR3: CSVTPQTGYGYTF; V: TRBV29-1; D: TRBD1; size: once; J: TRBJ1-2
DNA: TGTGCCAGCAGCCCTGGGGGAGGGGGCTACGAGCAGTACTTC; CDR3: CASSPGGGGYEQYF; V: TRBV5-4; D: -; size: -; J: TRBJ2-7
DNA: TGTGCCAGCAGTTATATGGGACAGGGGGACGAAAAACTGTTTTTT; CDR3: CASSYMGQGDEKLFF; V: TRBV6-6; D: TRBD1; size: once; J: TRBJ1-4
DNA: TGTGCCAGCAGCTTCGGCCCGCTGTATGGGCTTGGTGAAAAACTGTTTTTT; CDR3: CASSFGPLYGLGEKLFF; V: TRBV11-2; D: -; size: -; J: TRBJ1-4
DNA: TGTGCCAGCACTAAACGACAGGGGAGTGGAAACACCATATATTTT; CDR3: CASTKRQGSGNTIYF; V: TRBV28; D: TRBD1; size: -; J: TRBJ1-3
DNA: TGTGCCACCCGGGGGGGCAGGCAGAGTGGGGGCTACACCTTC; CDR3: CATRGGRQSGGYTF; V: TRBV2; D: -; size: -; J: TRBJ1-2
DNA: TGCGCCAGCAGCTTGGGGTTTACTAGCGGGAGTGGAGAGACCCAGTACTTC; CDR3: CASSLGFTSGSGETQYF; V: TRBV5-1; D: TRBD2; size: -; J: TRBJ2-5
DNA: TGTGCCAGCAGCCCCGTACGCAGCCACTTCTACGAGCAGTACTTC; CDR3: CASSPVRSHFYEQYF; V: TRBV7-2; D: -; size: few; J: TRBJ2-7
DNA: TGTGCCTGGAGTGTGGACAGGGGAAATGGAAACACCATATATTTT; CDR3: CAWSVDRGNGNTIYF; V: TRBV30; D: TRBD1; size: -; J: TRBJ1-3
DNA: TGCGCCAGCAGCCCCTTGACAGGGAACTATGGCTACACCTTC; CDR3: CASSPLTGNYGYTF; V: TRBV5-1; D: TRBD1; size: -; J: TRBJ1-2
DNA: TGTGCCAGCAGCAAACGCAGGGGAGAGACCCAGTACTTC; CDR3: CASSKRRGETQYF; V: TRBV6-5; D: -; size: -; J: TRBJ2-5
DNA: TGCGCCAGCAGTGGCTCGGGACTAGCGGGAGGGCCGGCCGAAGATACGCAGTATTTT; CDR3: CASSGSGLAGGPAEDTQYF; V: TRBV10-1; D: TRBD2; size: -; J: TRBJ2-3
DNA: TGTGCCAGCAGTGACAGGACTAGCGGTACCTACGAGCAGTACTTC; CDR3: CASSDRTSGTYEQYF; V: TRBV6-6; D: TRBD2; size: -; J: TRBJ2-7
DNA: TGCGCCAGCAGCTTGGAGTCTCAAGAGACCCAGTACTTC; CDR3: CASSLESQETQYF; V: TRBV5-1; D: -; size: -; J: TRBJ2-5
DNA: TGCGCCAGCATGGGCCAACAGGGTGAGGCTGGCTACACCTTC; CDR3: CASMGQQGEAGYTF; V: TRBV5-1; D: -; size: once; J: TRBJ1-2
DNA: TGTGCCAGCAGTGAACTCGGGAGTAGCGGGGAGCTGTTTTTT; CDR3: CASSELGSSGELFF; V: TRBV2; D: -; size: few; J: TRBJ2-2
DNA: TGTGCCAGCAGTCCGGGGCCGACACCCTCCGAGCAGTACTTC; CDR3: CASSPGPTPSEQYF; V: TRBV2; D: -; size: -; J: TRBJ2-7
DNA: TGTGCCAGCAGTTTATCGGCTAAGCTAGGGCTCAATCAGCCCCAGCATTTT; CDR3: CASSLSAKLGLNQPQHF; V: TRBV28; D: -; size: -; J: TRBJ1-5
DNA: TGTGCCAGCAGCTTGGATAGCGGGAGGGCGAGCACAGATACGCAGTATTTT; CDR3: CASSLDSGRASTDTQYF; V: TRBV5-6; D: TRBD2; size: once; J: TRBJ2-3
DNA: TGTGCCAGCAGCCAAGGGGGCTGGGCCCGGGACTACGAGCAGTACTTC; CDR3: CASSQGGWARDYEQYF; V: TRBV14; D: -; size: -; J: TRBJ2-7
DNA: TGTGCCAGCAGTGGGACAGGGGGCAGAGAGCAGCCCCAGCATTTT; CDR3: CASSGTGGREQPQHF; V: TRBV28; D: TRBD1; size: -; J: TRBJ1-5
DNA: TGTGCCAGCAGTTACCGACAGGGTTCGGATGGCTACACCTTC; CDR3: CASSYRQGSDGYTF; V: TRBV6-6; D: TRBD1; size: -; J: TRBJ1-2
DNA: TGTGCCAGCAGCTTAAGCGTGGAGTACCAAGAGACCCAGTACTTC; CDR3: CASSLSVEYQETQYF; V: TRBV7-2; D: -; size: -; J: TRBJ2-5
DNA: TGTGCCAGCAGTGGCAGGACAGGGGGCCGCAATGAGCAGTTCTTC; CDR3: CASSGRTGGRNEQFF; V: TRBV6-5; D: TRBD1; size: -; J: TRBJ2-1
DNA: TGTGCCAGCAGCAAAGCGCTTCGGCGCGGGGGGGCCTCCGAGCAGTACTTC; CDR3: CASSKALRRGGASEQYF; V: TRBV21-1; D: -; size: -; J: TRBJ2-7
DNA: TGTGCCAGCAGCCAAAATCACTTTTTAGAACAGACCGGGGAGCTGTTTTTT; CDR3: CASSQNHFLEQTGELFF; V: TRBV11-3; D: -; size: once; J: TRBJ2-2
DNA: TGTGCCAGCAGCTTAGATGCCGGGGAGCTGTTTTTT; CDR3: CASSLDAGELFF; V: TRBV11-2; D: -; size: -; J: TRBJ2-2
DNA: TGTGCCAGCAGCGTAGCTCTGGAGCGGGGCACAGATACGCAGTATTTT; CDR3: CASSVALERGTDTQYF; V: TRBV9; D: -; size: -; J: TRBJ2-3